This is a list of T cell receptor beta chains from one sample in a study of PD-1 blockade in mismatch repair-deficient tumors. Generated by immunoSEQ multiplex PCR, the TCRdb table keeps only in-frame clones and is missing some. The sample carries some 48,000 clones, 77% recorded once. Sequenced material: PBMCs, taken before pembrolizumab treatment. The receptors were gathered from an adult with mismatch repair-deficient cancer. Each CDR3 is given with its conserved first and last residue. The D gene is left open where the match is weak. Clone sizes are given selectively: once, few, many, or a class where the clone is expanded.

>TRBV30|NA|NA|TRBJ2-7
CAWSPKGARGEQYF
TGTGCCTGGAGTCCCAAGGGGGCGCGGGGCGAGCAGTACTTC
>TRBV7-9|NA|TRBD2|TRBJ2-3
CASSSRASGSVDTQYF
TGTGCCAGCAGCTCCCGGGCTAGCGGGAGTGTAGATACGCAGTATTTT
>TRBV7-2|once|NA|TRBJ2-2
CASKVPSGLTTGELFF
TGTGCCAGCAAGGTCCCCAGCGGGCTTACCACCGGGGAGCTGTTTTTT
>TRBV25-1|NA|TRBD2|TRBJ2-5
CASSTLVGEGPETQYF
TGTGCCAGCAGTACCCTGGTTGGGGAGGGCCCGGAGACCCAGTACTTC
>TRBV18|NA|NA|TRBJ2-7
CASSPQGPRTYEQYF
TGTGCCAGCTCACCTCAGGGGCCTCGCACCTACGAGCAGTACTTC
>TRBV15|once|TRBD1|TRBJ1-4
CATSSETGWVREKLFF
TGTGCCACCAGCAGTGAGACAGGGTGGGTTCGTGAAAAACTGTTTTTT
>TRBV27|few|TRBD1|TRBJ1-2
CASSFTGQGGFDYGYTF
TGTGCCAGCAGTTTCACGGGACAGGGAGGGTTTGACTATGGCTACACCTTC
>TRBV2|NA|NA|TRBJ2-4
CASSPSTGLAYF
TGTGCCAGCAGTCCATCGACGGGGCTGGCGTACTTC
>TRBV7-8|few|TRBD2|TRBJ2-1
CASSPPFRLAGESYNEQFF
TGTGCCAGCAGCCCGCCCTTTAGGCTAGCGGGAGAATCGTACAATGAGCAGTTCTTC
>TRBV4-1|NA|TRBD2|TRBJ2-1
CASSHQLTTSGGAWEQFF
TGCGCCAGCAGCCACCAACTAACTACTAGCGGGGGGGCGTGGGAGCAGTTCTTC
>TRBV19|NA|NA|TRBJ1-5
CASADSRYSNQPQHF
TGTGCCAGTGCGGACAGCCGTTATAGCAATCAGCCCCAGCATTTT
>TRBV11-3|NA|NA|TRBJ2-2
CASTLNRMGAVAGELFF
TGTGCCAGCACTTTAAATCGGATGGGGGCCGTGGCCGGGGAGCTGTTTTTT
>TRBV11-2|NA|NA|TRBJ2-7
CASSLKGYEQYF
TGTGCCAGCAGCTTAAAGGGATACGAGCAGTACTTC
>TRBV7-9|NA|NA|TRBJ1-1
CASSRSGNTEAFF
TGTGCCAGCAGCCGATCTGGGAACACTGAAGCTTTCTTT
>TRBV6-1|NA|TRBD1|TRBJ1-5
CASSGGQGVDQPQHF
TGTGCCAGCAGTGGAGGACAGGGGGTAGATCAGCCCCAGCATTTT
>TRBV5-1|NA|TRBD2|TRBJ2-7
CASSYLAGVTYEQYF
TGCGCCAGCAGCTACCTAGCGGGAGTCACCTACGAGCAGTACTTC
>TRBV5-6|NA|NA|TRBJ2-7
CASSLGGVNEQYF
TGTGCCAGCAGCTTGGGGGGCGTCAACGAGCAGTACTTC
>TRBV5-4|NA|NA|TRBJ2-7
CASSSSSYGTSEQYF
TGTGCCAGCAGCTCGTCTTCTTACGGTACGAGCGAGCAGTACTTC
>TRBV5-6|NA|TRBD1|TRBJ1-5
CASSLGRTGSNQPQHF
TGTGCCAGCAGCTTGGGTCGGACAGGGAGCAATCAGCCCCAGCATTTT
>TRBV5-1|NA|TRBD1|TRBJ2-3
CASSFSGGRTDTQYF
TGCGCCAGCAGCTTCTCAGGGGGTAGGACAGATACGCAGTATTTT
>TRBV6-5|NA|TRBD1|TRBJ1-2
CASRPGQATNYGYTF
TGTGCCAGCAGACCCGGACAGGCCACTAACTATGGCTACACCTTC
>TRBV9|NA|TRBD1|TRBJ1-1
CASSVGRDRAHTEAFF
TGTGCCAGCAGCGTAGGTAGGGACAGGGCTCACACTGAAGCTTTCTTT
>TRBV7-9|NA|TRBD2|TRBJ2-5
CASSAVVLAGTETQYF
TGTGCCAGCAGCGCAGTGGTATTAGCGGGAACAGAGACCCAGTACTTC
>TRBV4-2|few|NA|TRBJ1-2
CASSQVGADYGYTF
TGTGCCAGCAGCCAAGTGGGTGCCGATTATGGCTACACCTTC
>TRBV5-1|NA|NA|TRBJ1-1
CASSLRGGTEAFF
TGCGCCAGCAGCTTAAGGGGAGGGACTGAAGCTTTCTTT